Listed here are 22 T cell receptor beta chains from one sample, sequenced in a study of blood T cell repertoires in COVID-19. Produced via immunoSEQ multiplex PCR; TCRdb's table is partial and in-frame only. Of hundreds of thousands of clones listed, about 88% are singletons. Specimen: peripheral blood. These receptors all come from a woman aged 55-69 years with COVID-19, enrolled during active disease.

The V and J genes are TRBV7-9 and TRBJ2-3, with D possibly being TRBD1 (6 bases). This CDR3 has 16 amino acids. Looked up from germline, CDR1 is SEHNR and CDR2 is FQNEAQ (reference sequence). V was cut by 4 bases and J by 0 bases, with 14 bases left in between. DNA of the CDR3: TGTGCCAGCAGCTCGGACCTTGGACAGAGCACAGATACGCAGTATTTT. Its protein product is CASSSDLGQSTDTQYF.

The rearrangement links TRBV18 to TRBJ2-5; 11 nucleotides agree with TRBD2. Germline V lookup: CDR1 KGHSH, CDR2 LQKENI. The junction had 0 bases not matched to a gene; V was cut back by 3 bases and J by 3 bases. The CDR3 sequence is 14 residues long. The CDR3 loop is CASSPTSGEETQYF. DNA for the CDR3: TGTGCCAGCTCACCGACTAGCGGGGAAGAGACCCAGTACTTC. The entire variable domain, with the rest obtained from reference TRBV18 and TRBJ2-5, is as follows: NAGVMQNPRHLVRRRGQEARLRCSPMKGHSHVYWYRQLPEEGLKFMVYLQKENIIDESGMPKERFSAEFPKEGPSILRIQQVVRGDSAAYFCASSPTSGEETQYFGPGTRLLVL.

This chain links TRBV28 with TRBJ1-2; the match to TRBD1 covers 8 bases. This CDR3 is built from 12 residues. Trimming removed 6 bases from V and 6 bases from J; junction bases left unmatched: 3. Germline lookup yields CDR1 MDHEN and CDR2 SYDVKM. Written as DNA, the CDR3 is TGTGCCAGCAGGGACAGGGTGGATGGCTACACCTTC. It codes for CASRDRVDGYTF.

V usage is TRBV30 and J usage is TRBJ2-1; D gene ambiguous. Between the trimmed V and J ends, which lost 4 bases and 0 bases, there was a span of 10 bases. Germline-derived CDR1 and CDR2 are GTSNPN and SVGIG (reference sequence). This CDR3 comprises 14 residues. CDR3 DNA: TGTGCCTGGACTGGGCGCCCCTCCTACAATGAGCAGTTCTTC. Translating gives CAWTGRPSYNEQFF.

The chain is built from TRBV9 and TRBJ1-1; 7 nucleotides line up with TRBD1. CDR1 and CDR2 (germline): SGDLS, YYNGEE. The CDR3 length is 15 residues. V dropped 2 bases and J dropped 0; count of bases not matched to a gene: 4. The CDR3 sequence: CASSVQGQMNTEAFF. The DNA of the CDR3 is TGTGCCAGCAGCGTCCAGGGACAGATGAACACTGAAGCTTTCTTT.

This sequence joins TRBV11-3 and TRBJ2-1, with a weak D call TRBD2 (5 bases). This CDR3 has 17 residues. Per germline, CDR1 SGHNT and CDR2 YENEEA. Trimming left V 5 bases short and J 7 bases short, with 24 bases between. Written as DNA, the CDR3 is TGTGCCAGCAGCCCCCCCCCAAGAGGGCTCATAGGGAATGAGCAGTTCTTC. It translates to CASSPPPRGLIGNEQFF.

The rearrangement links TRBV9 to TRBJ2-7, with TRBD2 matching over 9 bases. CDR3 length: 17 amino acids. The J segment lost 6 bases and the V segment lost 0 bases, leaving 13 bases of the junction unmatched. Germline loops: CDR1 SGDLS, CDR2 YYNGEE. CDR3 bases: TGTGCCAGCAGCGTAGGAGCTTATGCGGCGGGGGGGCTCGAGCAGTACTTC. Protein: CASSVGAYAAGGLEQYF. Together with reference TRBV9 and TRBJ2-7, the CDR3 gives the full variable domain: DSGVTQTPKHLITATGQRVTLRCSPRSGDLSVYWYQQSLDQGLQFLIQYYNGEERAKGNILERFSAQQFPDLHSELNLSSLELGDSALYFCASSVGAYAAGGLEQYFGPGTRLTVT.

In nucleotides, the CDR3 is TGTGCCAGCAGTTACTTGACAGGGAGTGCGGGGGAAGCTTTCTTT. Translation: CASSYLTGSAGEAFF. The chain combines TRBV6-6 with TRBJ1-1, with TRBD1 matching 7 bases. With 1 base clipped from V and 8 bases from J, the junction kept 10 bases outside the gene matches. Germline V gives CDR1 MNHNY, CDR2 SVGAGI (reference sequence). There are 15 residues in the CDR3.

This chain joins TRBV19 and TRBJ2-3; 15 bases fit TRBD2. The CDR3 has 20 amino acids. With 3 bases clipped from V and 1 base from J, the junction kept 11 bases outside the gene matches. Per the germline V gene, CDR1 is LNHDA and CDR2 is SQIVND (reference sequence). The CDR3: CASSISIPGLAGGGTDTQYF. The CDR3 nucleotides are TGTGCCAGTAGTATCTCCATCCCGGGACTAGCGGGGGGAGGCACAGATACGCAGTATTTT.

This clone was seen once. V is TRBV2 and J is TRBJ1-5; D is possibly TRBD1 (6 bases). Trimming removed 6 bases at V and 1 base at J, with 13 bases between. Germline CDR1 SNHLY, CDR2 FYNNEI. This CDR3 spans 15 amino acids. CDR3 amino acids: CASREQGGSNQPQHF. The CDR3 DNA sequence: TGTGCCAGCAGAGAACAGGGAGGGAGCAATCAGCCCCAGCATTTT.

The chain joins TRBV6-2 or TRBV6-3 to TRBJ2-3; 11 bases match TRBD2. The germline gives CDR1 MNHEY, CDR2 SVGEGT. The CDR3 is made up of 16 amino acids. The V and J ends lost 0 bases and 2 bases, in that order; junction bases with no gene match: 1. CDR3 bases: TGTGCCAGCAGTTACTCGACTAGCGGGGCCACAGATACGCAGTATTTT. As protein: CASSYSTSGATDTQYF.

The J gene is TRBJ2-6, the V gene TRBV18; the match to TRBD1 covers 9 bases. Looked up from germline, CDR1 is KGHSH and CDR2 is LQKENI. Trimming removed 5 bases from V and 2 bases from J; junction bases left unmatched: 7. The CDR3 spans 17 residues. The CDR3 DNA follows: TGTGCCAGCTCAATATCCGGGACAGGGACTGGGGCCAACGTCCTGACTTTC. Protein: CASSISGTGTGANVLTF.

This clone is a singleton in its sample. The chain has TRBV3-1 (or the pseudogene TRBV3-2) and TRBJ1-1; 8 bases fit TRBD1. Germline trimming cut 0 bases from V and 4 bases from J; bases unmatched to any gene: 1. CDR1 is LGHDT and CDR2 is YNNKEL in the germline V gene (reference sequence). This CDR3 is 14 amino acids long. As DNA, the CDR3 is TGTGCCAGCAGCCAAGAAGGACAGGGCACTGAAGCTTTCTTT. It codes for CASSQEGQGTEAFF.

V is TRBV18 and J is TRBJ2-7, with 8 bases that match TRBD1. The CDR3 sequence is 11 residues long. Looked up from germline, CDR1 is KGHSH and CDR2 is LQKENI. V was clipped by 6 bases and J by 5 bases; unmatched bases: 0. CDR3 residues: CASSDRDEQYF. The CDR3 region has the DNA TGTGCCAGCTCGGACAGGGACGAGCAGTACTTC.

A word on this clone: Other DNA sequences in the sample encode the same CDR3. This chain connects TRBV9 to TRBJ1-1; D is unclear. In germline, CDR1 is SGDLS, CDR2 YYNGEE. V lost 1 base, J lost 2 bases, and 6 bases lay in between. The CDR3 spans 13 residues. The CDR3 bases are TGTGCCAGCAGCGTACAGGCTAACACTGAAGCTTTCTTT. Encoded protein: CASSVQANTEAFF.

With respect to this clone: The sample contains more than one DNA sequence encoding this CDR3. The chain carries TRBV18 and TRBJ2-3; D is ambiguous. The length of the CDR3 is 13 residues. Germline V gene lookup returns CDR1 KGHSH and CDR2 LQKENI. Trimming shortened V by 6 bases and J by 0 bases, and 7 bases separated the two germline ends. DNA for the CDR3: TGTGCCAGCTCTCCTGCGAGCACAGATACGCAGTATTTT. Its translation: CASSPASTDTQYF.

The chain combines TRBV4-3 with TRBJ2-7; D perhaps matches TRBD1 (6 bases). The length of the CDR3 is 15 residues. The V end lost 0 bases, the J end lost 7 bases, and 16 bases lay between the germline ends. In germline, CDR1 is LGHNA, CDR2 YSLEER. CDR3 in DNA: TGCGCCAGCAGCCAAGAACGGGCAGGGGTCGGGGAGCAGTACTTC. Translated, it gives CASSQERAGVGEQYF.

V and J are TRBV7-9 and TRBJ2-1; TRBD2 aligns across 14 bases. This CDR3 has 17 residues. V shed 5 bases, J shed 3 bases, and the junction held 6 bases outside the gene matches. Germline assignment: CDR1 SEHNR and CDR2 FQNEAQ (reference sequence). The CDR3 nucleotides read TGTGCCAGCAGCCTTGGACTAGCGGGGGGACTCTACAATGAGCAGTTCTTC. Amino acid sequence: CASSLGLAGGLYNEQFF.

This chain joins TRBV2 and TRBJ1-1; the D is unclear. The germline V gene encodes CDR1 SNHLY and CDR2 FYNNEI. The V end lost 2 bases, the J end lost 8 bases, and 12 bases lay between the germline ends. The CDR3 runs 13 residues. This CDR3 reads CASSEWHPREAFF. The CDR3 nucleotides are TGTGCCAGCAGTGAATGGCACCCACGCGAAGCTTTCTTT.

This sequence joins TRBV9 and TRBJ2-1; 9 nucleotides line up with TRBD2. V lost 0 bases, J lost 7 bases, and 5 bases stayed unmatched. Looked up from germline, CDR1 is SGDLS and CDR2 is YYNGEE. The CDR3 is 15 residues long. CDR3 sequence reads: CASSVGGSGGNEQFF. The CDR3 DNA follows: TGTGCCAGCAGCGTAGGTGGTAGCGGGGGTAATGAGCAGTTCTTC.

J is TRBJ1-2 and V is TRBV6-6, with 8 bases that match TRBD1. The V gene end was trimmed by 4 bases and the J gene end by 0 bases; junction bases not matched to a gene: 4. The CDR3 is 15 residues long. CDR1 and CDR2 from the germline V gene are MNHNY and SVGAGI (reference sequence). CDR3 loop: CASSSPDRANYGYTF. As DNA, the CDR3 is TGTGCCAGCAGTTCTCCGGACAGGGCTAACTATGGCTACACCTTC.

The J gene is TRBJ1-3, the V gene TRBV5-8, with D possibly matching TRBD1 (5 bases). V was cut by 4 bases and J by 4 bases, with 12 bases left in between. Germline assignment: CDR1 SGHTS and CDR2 YDEGEE. There are 14 residues in the CDR3. This CDR3 reads CASSSGTSGNTIYF. DNA of the CDR3: TGTGCCAGCAGCAGCGGGACGTCGGGAAACACCATATATTTT.